Listed here are 12 T cell receptor beta chains from one sample, sequenced in a study of cytomegalovirus exposure and HLA in healthy donors. Assay: immunoSEQ multiplex PCR; the TCRdb copy retains only in-frame clones and omits some. The table lists 90,000 to 150,000 clones, 85% to 90% of them singletons. Sequenced: PBMCs. The origin of the receptors is a woman between 18 and 30 years old in good health and CMV-seropositive.

The chain has TRBV10-3 and TRBJ1-5; D gene ambiguous. The CDR3 runs 14 residues. Between the trimmed V and J ends, which lost 6 bases and 6 bases, there was a span of 15 bases. CDR1 is ENHRY, CDR2 SYGVKD, per germline. CDR3 DNA: TGTGCCATCAGGGAGACGGAGGAGGGTCAGCCCCAGCATTTT. This translates into CAIRETEEGQPQHF.

The rearrangement links TRBV5-1 to TRBJ1-4, with D hard to call. V was clipped by 7 bases and J by 5 bases, with 12 bases between them. Germline V gene lookup returns CDR1 SGHRS and CDR2 YFSETQ. The CDR3 extends over 13 amino acids. As DNA, the CDR3 is TGCGCCAGCTCCCTGGGCAGGAATGAAAAACTGTTTTTT. This gives the protein CASSLGRNEKLFF.

The V call is TRBV6-5, the J call TRBJ2-7; D remains unclear. This CDR3 comprises 13 residues. The V gene lost 0 bases and the J gene lost 2 bases, with 5 bases spanning the gap. Looked up from germline, CDR1 is MNHEY and CDR2 is SVGAGI. CDR3 residues: CASSYSTTYEQYF. CDR3 bases: TGTGCCAGCAGTTACTCGACAACCTACGAGCAGTACTTC.

Notes on this clone: It is unclear where the CDR3 begins or ends on the DNA, so no DNA is shown, and the CDR3 is as TCRdb lists it. This chain connects TRBV12-1 to TRBJ2-3; the table's TRBD2 call for D was not verified on the DNA. TRBV12-1 is termed a pseudogene. The CDR3 is made up of 16 amino acids, end residues included. The CDR3 is CASSFASGSPADTQYF.

This chain joins TRBV5-1 and TRBJ2-1, with 10 nucleotides matching TRBD2. The CDR3 is 16 amino acids. CDR1 and CDR2 from the germline V gene are SGHRS and YFSETQ. The trim removed 5 bases at V and 0 bases at J, leaving 5 bases unmatched. The CDR3 is CASRLAGGSSYNEQFF. The CDR3 DNA sequence: TGCGCCAGCAGGTTAGCGGGGGGAAGCTCCTACAATGAGCAGTTCTTC.

The CDR3 loop reads CASHYSGVGGTGELFF. CDR3 nucleotide sequence: TGTGCCAGCCATTACTCCGGAGTGGGGGGCACCGGGGAGCTGTTTTTT. The chain recombines TRBV7-9 with TRBJ2-2, with a weak D call TRBD2 (6 bases). Deletions cut 8 bases from V and 4 bases from J, with 20 bases between. This CDR3 is built from 16 residues. CDR1 is SEHNR and CDR2 is FQNEAQ in the germline V gene (reference sequence).

The chain employs TRBV4-2 and TRBJ2-1; possibly TRBD2 for D (6 bases). The CDR3 runs to 17 residues. Per the germline V gene, CDR1 is LGHNA and CDR2 is YNFKEQ. V was cut by 1 base and J by 1 base, with 14 bases left in between. The CDR3 DNA sequence: TGTGCCAGCAGCCAAGTACCAGGGACTCCTTCCTACAATGAGCAGTTCTTC. Translation: CASSQVPGTPSYNEQFF.

J is TRBJ2-7 and V is TRBV4-3; 7 nucleotides match TRBD1. The V gene's germline CDR1 is LGHNA and CDR2 YSLEER. V dropped 0 bases and J dropped 2; count of bases not matched to a gene: 7. The CDR3 spans 16 residues. The CDR3 DNA reads as TGCGCCAGCAGCCAAGAAGCAGGACAGGTTACCTACGAGCAGTACTTC. It encodes CASSQEAGQVTYEQYF.

CDR3 amino acids: CASSLVGTGGADTQYF. CDR3 DNA: TGTGCCAGCAGCTTAGTAGGGACAGGGGGGGCAGATACGCAGTATTTT. The chain has TRBV7-2 and TRBJ2-3, with 11 bases identical to TRBD1. After removal of 1 base from V and 4 bases from J, the junction contained 4 bases not matched to a gene. This CDR3 is 16 amino acids long. Germline lookup yields CDR1 SGHTA and CDR2 FQGNSA.

V gene TRBV2 combines with J gene TRBJ2-1; TRBD1 is a possible D gene (5 bases). Germline loops: CDR1 SNHLY, CDR2 FYNNEI. Trimming cost V 3 bases and J 14 bases, with 14 bases left between them. This CDR3 contains 12 residues. CDR3 amino acids: CASSDTGVREFF. The CDR3 DNA sequence: TGTGCCAGCAGTGATACAGGTGTTAGGGAGTTCTTC.

CDR3 in DNA: TGCGCCAGCAGCTTTTCCAGCGACGGAAACTATGGCTACACCTTC. Protein product: CASSFSSDGNYGYTF. The chain uses TRBV5-1 and TRBJ1-2; D unclear. Between the trimmed V and J ends, which lost 2 bases and 2 bases, there was a span of 13 bases. Germline V gene data show CDR1 as SGHRS and CDR2 as YFSETQ. The CDR3 is 15 amino acids.

This clone was picked up one time. The chain combines TRBV7-6 with TRBJ1-1; D is possibly TRBD1 (5 bases). The CDR3 sequence is 14 residues long. V gave up 5 bases and J gave up 2 bases, with 12 bases separating them. CDR1 is SGHVS, CDR2 FNYEAQ, per germline. This CDR3 reads CASSRDRLNTEAFF. In nucleotides, the CDR3 is TGTGCCAGCAGCCGAGACAGACTTAACACTGAAGCTTTCTTT.